This passage covers 15 T cell receptor beta chains from one sample sequenced in a study of tumor and adjacent non-tumor tissue in lung cancer. The library came from three nested PCR rounds adapted from ARM-PCR protocols. MiXCR was run by TCRdb on the multiplex PCR reads, yielding one entry per CDR3 protein. The sample records 60,000 to 90,000 distinct CDR3 sequences, around four fifths being singletons. This sample's RNA came from whole unsorted tissue. The sequencing input was lung tumor tissue. All receptors come from a woman in her 50s with non-small cell lung cancer.

This clonotype was detected a few times. The junction and the germline gene differ at one end; a read error may be behind it. This rearrangement joins TRBV11-3 to TRBJ1-2; D is unresolved. Germline-derived CDR1 and CDR2 are SGHNT and YENEEA. This CDR3 contains 12 residues. CDR3 in DNA: TGTGCCTCCAAGACGGGTTGCTATGGCTACACGTTT. It specifies CASKTGCYGYTF. Complete variable domain (other parts from reference TRBV11-3 and TRBJ1-2): EAGVVQSPRYKIIEKKQPVAFWCNPISGHNTLYWYLQNLGQGPELLIRYENEEAVDDSQLPKDRFSAERLKGVDSTLKIQPAELGDSAVYLCASKTGCYGYTFGSGTRLTVV.

Note on this clonotype: This may be a read error: a much more frequent sequence differs by one nucleotide. The rearrangement joins TRBV6-5 to TRBJ2-3; 9 bases map to TRBD2. Germline CDR1 and CDR2: MNHEY and SVGAGI. The CDR3 is 16 amino acids. The ends lost 2 bases at V and 8 bases at J; junction bases unmatched: 11. CDR3 residues: CASSYRDSGRIGTQYF. The CDR3 DNA sequence: TGTGCCAGCAGTTACCGGGACAGCGGGAGGATAGGTACGCAGTATTTT.

To note about this clonotype: The junction departs from germline at one end; a sequencing error may be responsible. This chain connects TRBV6-1 to TRBJ2-3; 9 nucleotides match TRBD1. The germline CDR1 and CDR2 sequences are MNHNS and SASEGT. There are 16 residues in the CDR3. The CDR3 loop is CASNLAPGQGADTQYF. The CDR3 DNA sequence: TGTGCTAGCAATTTAGCTCCGGGACAGGGAGCAGATACGCAGTATTTT.

Of note for this clonotype: The junction differs from germline at one of its ends, possibly a read error. This chain connects TRBV20-1 to TRBJ2-3; D may be TRBD1 (5 bases). Germline V gene lookup returns CDR1 DFQATT and CDR2 SNEGSKA (reference sequence). The CDR3 runs 14 residues. CDR3 protein: CSASGAHHTDTLYF. For the CDR3, the DNA is TGCAGTGCTAGTGGGGCCCATCACACAGATACGCTGTATTTT.

The rearrangement links TRBV12-3 or TRBV12-4 to TRBJ1-1; 7 positions agree with TRBD1. The CDR3 has 14 amino acids. The V and J ends lost 6 bases and 5 bases, in that order; junction bases with no gene match: 9. The CDR3 DNA follows: TGTGCCAGCAGGTACAGGGGCATTGAAACTGAAGCTTTCTTT. Its protein product is CASRYRGIETEAFF.

With regard to this clonotype: At one end, the junction sequence differs from germline, possibly due to a read error. This chain joins TRBV4-2 and TRBJ1-2; 8 nucleotides line up with TRBD1. Germline V lookup: CDR1 LGHNA, CDR2 YNFKEQ. This CDR3 is 16 amino acids long. The CDR3 nucleotides read TGTGCCAGTAGCCAAGACTGGGGACAGGAAGACTATGGCTACACCTTC. Its translation: CASSQDWGQEDYGYTF.

About this clonotype: In this CDR3 the conserved last residue, phenylalanine or tryptophan, is missing, so a read error is likely. J is TRBJ2-7 and V is TRBV20-1, with TRBD2 matching over 12 bases. This CDR3 is built from 16 residues. Germline CDR1 and CDR2: DFQATT and SNEGSKA (reference sequence). J gave up 5 bases and V 6 bases, and 14 bases lay outside the gene matches. The CDR3 region is CSAPDGGRTSGNEQYY. As DNA, the CDR3 is TGCAGTGCCCCAGACGGGGGTCGGACTAGCGGGAACGAGCAGTACTAC.

This clonotype was seen only a few times. An end of the junction differs from the germline gene, which may be a read error. The V gene is TRBV5-6, the J gene TRBJ2-7, with 8 nucleotides matching TRBD1. The germline V gene has CDR1 SGHDT and CDR2 YYEEEE. The CDR3 spans 14 residues. The CDR3: CTSSFGTGVYDQYF. DNA of the CDR3: TGTACCAGCAGCTTTGGGACAGGAGTCTACGATCAGTACTTC.

This clonotype has just a few counts. The chain has TRBV2 and TRBJ1-5; D remains ambiguous. V lost 0 bases and J 11 bases, leaving 11 bases between the germline ends. Germline V gene data show CDR1 as SNHLY and CDR2 as FYNNEI. The CDR3 sequence is 13 residues long. The CDR3 here is CASSEAGFPAQHF. CDR3 nucleotide sequence: TGTGCCAGCAGTGAAGCGGGGTTCCCCGCCCAGCATTTT.

Comments on this clonotype: The junction does not match germline at one end; this may be a read error. The gene calls are TRBV6-1 and TRBJ2-3; 9 nucleotides agree with TRBD1. Germline CDR1 MNHNS, CDR2 SASEGT. CDR3 length: 16 residues. The DNA for the CDR3 is TGTGCCAGCGGTTCAGCTCAGGGACAGGGAGCAGATATGCAGTATTTT. Its protein product is CASGSAQGQGADMQYF.

This clonotype was recorded only once. This CDR3 reads CASSLVSGVATDTQYF. The CDR3 DNA follows: TGTGCCAGCAGCTTAGTATCAGGGGTAGCTACAGATACGCAGTATTTT. The chain uses TRBV11-2 and TRBJ2-3; tentative D call: TRBD1 (6 bases). Germline V lookup: CDR1 SGHAT, CDR2 FQNNGV. The V and J ends lost 1 base and 3 bases respectively, with 14 bases between them. CDR3 length equals 16 residues.

Comment on this clonotype: Mismatch with germline at one junction end may stem from a read error. This chain joins TRBV11-1 and TRBJ2-7; TRBD2 is a possible D gene (9 bases). This CDR3 contains 16 residues. In germline, CDR1 is SGHAT, CDR2 FQDESV (reference sequence). Here the CDR3 reads CASNYSRGQREAEQYF. The CDR3 nucleotides read TGTGCCAGCAACTATTCCAGGGGGCAGCGGGAGGCTGAGCAGTACTTT.

Comments on this clonotype: A read error may produce the germline difference seen at one junction end. CDR3 in amino acids: CSVGRQGDTGELLF. In DNA, the CDR3 is TGCAGCGTTGGCCGACAGGGGGATACCGGGGAGCTGTTATTT. The chain uses TRBV29-1 and TRBJ2-2, with 9 nucleotides matching TRBD1. This CDR3 has 14 residues. The V gene's germline CDR1 is SQVTM and CDR2 ANQGSEA.

V is TRBV10-3 and J is TRBJ2-7; 7 bases are shared with TRBD2. Germline V lookup: CDR1 ENHRY, CDR2 SYGVKD. With V trimmed by 2 bases and J by 1 base, 11 bases remained unmatched. The CDR3 runs to 17 residues. The CDR3 region is CAISERTGGIGSYEQYF. DNA of the CDR3: TGTGCCATCAGTGAGAGAACGGGGGGTATAGGTTCCTACGAGCAGTACTTC.

This clonotype has ten or more counts. With a much larger clone just one base away, this may be a read error. The rearrangement joins TRBV11-2 to TRBJ2-1; D call uncertain. The CDR3 extends over 13 amino acids. V shed 4 bases and J shed 6 bases, with 10 bases lying between them. The germline gives CDR1 SGHAT, CDR2 FQNNGV. CDR3 region: CASSSESFNEQFF. DNA of the CDR3: TGTGCCAGCAGCTCAGAGAGCTTCAATGAGCAGTTCTTC. Together with reference TRBV11-2 and TRBJ2-1, the CDR3 gives the full variable domain: EAGVAQSPRYKIIEKRQSVAFWCNPISGHATLYWYQQILGQGPKLLIQFQNNGVVDDSQLPKDRFSAERLKGVDSTLKIQPAKLEDSAVYLCASSSESFNEQFFGPGTRLTVL.